These T cell receptor beta chains were read from a single sample in a study of cytomegalovirus exposure and HLA in healthy donors. Profiled with immunoSEQ multiplex PCR; TCRdb holds only in-frame clones, not every one. This table has under 250,000 clones, 80% to 90% appearing once. Sequencing was done on a sample of PBMCs. These receptor sequences come from a woman in her twenties or thirties in good health and CMV-seronegative. CDR3s include the opening cysteine and the closing phenylalanine or tryptophan. The order of the fields is J gene, clone size, V gene, D gene, CDR3 DNA, CDR3 protein. The D gene is left open where the match is weak. Only part of the rows carry a size: once, few, many, or a class if the clone is expanded.

TRBJ1-6 - TRBV28 TRBD1 TGTGCCAGCAGGGGGACAGAAGATTCACCCCTCCACTTT CASRGTEDSPLHF
TRBJ1-2 once TRBV19 - TGTGCCAGTAGTAGTGACAGTTCCTATGGCTACACCTTC CASSSDSSYGYTF
TRBJ1-2 - TRBV6-1 - TGTGCCAGCAGACGAAGTTATGGAGATTATGGCTACACCTTC CASRRSYGDYGYTF
TRBJ2-5 - TRBV4-1 - TGCGCCAGCAGCTTCCCGGGGGAACCGGCGGAGACCCAGTACTTC CASSFPGEPAETQYF
TRBJ2-6 - TRBV29-1 - TGCGCCGGGGGTGGGGCCAACGTCCTGACTTTC CAGGGANVLTF
TRBJ1-3 - TRBV19 TRBD1 TGTGCCAGTATTGGGACAGCTAGACTTAGCTCTGGAAACACCATATATTTT CASIGTARLSSGNTIYF
TRBJ2-7 - TRBV12-2 - TGTGCAAGTCGCTTCAAAACATTGCCCAGGGGTACCTACGAGCAGTACTTC CASRFKTLPRGTYEQYF
TRBJ1-5 few TRBV19 TRBD1 TGTGCCAGTACGACAGGGGGTCAGCCCCAGCATTTT CASTTGGQPQHF
TRBJ2-7 few TRBV6-7 - TGTGCCAGCAGTTCTCTTCGGACACCCGTTCCCTACGAGCAGTACTTC CASSSLRTPVPYEQYF
TRBJ2-7 - TRBV6-5 - TGTGCCAGCAGTGCGGTTGGAGGGGGGGCCTACGAGCAGTACTTC CASSAVGGGAYEQYF
TRBJ1-1 - TRBV19 - TGTGCCAGTAGTATAGTTTCAGGGCTGAACACTGAAGCTTTCTTT CASSIVSGLNTEAFF
TRBJ1-4 once TRBV28 - TGTGCCAGCTGGGTTGGGCAGGGGAAACTGTTTTTT CASWVGQGKLFF
TRBJ2-7 - TRBV7-6 TRBD2 TGTGCCAGCAGCCGAAGCGGGGGACCTTCCTACGAGCAGTACTTC CASSRSGGPSYEQYF
TRBJ1-1 - TRBV28 - TGTGCCAGCAGTTTTAAGACAGCAAGAATGAACACTGAAGCTTTCTTT CASSFKTARMNTEAFF
TRBJ1-1 - TRBV7-8 - TGTGCCAGCAGCGAGACAGTCCGCAACACTGAAGCTTTCTTT CASSETVRNTEAFF
TRBJ1-2 - TRBV5-4 TRBD1 TGTGCCAGCAGCTTAAGGACAGGGGTCTATGGCTACACCTTC CASSLRTGVYGYTF
TRBJ1-5 - TRBV5-1 TRBD1 TGCGCCAGCAGAACAGGGGGCGATCAGCCCCAGCATTTT CASRTGGDQPQHF
TRBJ2-1 once TRBV6-1 TRBD2 TGTGCCAGCAGTGAAGCGCTTCGGGGCGGGGGCTCCTACAATGAGCAGTTCTTC CASSEALRGGGSYNEQFF
TRBJ2-4 - TRBV6-1 - TGTGCCAGCAGTGATGGGTTAAGACAAGGTAGAAACATTCAGTACTTC CASSDGLRQGRNIQYF
TRBJ2-7 - TRBV7-2 - TGTGCCAGCAGCCCCATGGGGGGGGCATCCTACGAGCAGTACTTC CASSPMGGASYEQYF
TRBJ1-2 - TRBV27 TRBD1 TGTGCCAGCAGGATGGGGACAGCAGCTAACTATGGCTACACCTTC CASRMGTAANYGYTF
TRBJ2-1 - TRBV7-6 - TGTGCCAGCAGCTTAGGCGCTACTGAGCAGTTCTTC CASSLGATEQFF